The present T cell receptor beta chain was sequenced within a study of blood T cells in healthy people across ages. Findings of the study overall: It was the long-lived donors that had more naive CD4+ cells and higher diversity than aged donors.

Every donor contributed about 10 milliliters of peripheral blood by blood draw. This CDR3 has 13 residues. Germline V CDR1 and CDR2: SNHLY, FYNNEI. A second PCR, run for roughly 7 to 11 cycles, used a sample-barcoded 5' primer plus a J-beta primer mix. A template-switch adaptor that had 12 random nucleotides put a tag on each cDNA molecule. TCRdb fed the 5' RACE reads into MiXCR, producing one record per CDR3 protein. The sample lists 700,000 to 800,000 distinct CDR3 sequences, 40% to 45% occurring once. A note on this clonotype: Its specificity is not known.

Material for sequencing was blood. The chain carries TRBV2 and TRBJ2-5, with no clear D. The J call may be mistaken, given a closer DNA end match to TRBJ2-7. The receptor comes from a woman aged 60-75 years in good health. CDR3 nucleotides: TGTGCCAGCAGTGATGGAAGGTTTTACGAGCAGTACTTC. This translates into CASSDGRFYEQYF.